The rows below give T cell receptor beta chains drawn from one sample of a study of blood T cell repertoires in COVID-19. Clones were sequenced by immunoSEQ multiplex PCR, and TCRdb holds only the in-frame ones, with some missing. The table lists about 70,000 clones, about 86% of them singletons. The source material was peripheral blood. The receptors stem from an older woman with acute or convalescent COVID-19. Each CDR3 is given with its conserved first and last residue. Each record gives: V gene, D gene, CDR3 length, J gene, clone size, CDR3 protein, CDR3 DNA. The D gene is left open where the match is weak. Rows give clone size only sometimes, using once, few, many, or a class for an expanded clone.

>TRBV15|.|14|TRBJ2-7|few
CATRGAGTTYEQYF
TGTGCCACCAGAGGGGCAGGAACAACCTACGAGCAGTACTTC
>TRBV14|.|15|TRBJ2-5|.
CASSQAGAKGETQYF
TGTGCCAGCAGCCAAGCAGGGGCAAAAGGAGAGACCCAGTACTTC
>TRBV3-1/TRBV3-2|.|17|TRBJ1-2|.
CASSQERRSKANYGYTF
TGTGCCAGCAGCCAAGAAAGACGGAGCAAAGCTAACTATGGCTACACCTTC
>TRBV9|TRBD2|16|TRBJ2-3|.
CASSVDGRYSTDTQYF
TGTGCCAGCAGCGTAGACGGGAGGTACTCCACAGATACGCAGTATTTT
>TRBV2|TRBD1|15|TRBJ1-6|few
CASSVGQEPNSPLHF
TGTGCCAGCAGTGTGGGACAGGAACCGAATTCACCCCTCCACTTT
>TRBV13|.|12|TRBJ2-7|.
CASSFPQGPQYF
TGTGCCAGCAGCTTCCCGCAGGGCCCGCAGTACTTC
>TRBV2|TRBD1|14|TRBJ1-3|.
CASSDRVSGNTIYF
TGTGCCAGCAGCGACAGGGTCTCCGGAAACACCATATATTTT
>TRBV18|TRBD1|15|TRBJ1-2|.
CASSLRDRSIDGYTF
TGTGCCAGCTCACTCCGGGACAGGAGTATTGATGGCTACACCTTC
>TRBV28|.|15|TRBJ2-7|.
CASSFTGPKGYEQYF
TGTGCCAGCAGTTTTACAGGTCCAAAAGGCTACGAGCAGTACTTC
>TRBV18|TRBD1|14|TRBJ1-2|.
CASSPLPRTGGNTF
TGTGCCAGCTCACCACTCCCGAGGACAGGGGGAAACACCTTC
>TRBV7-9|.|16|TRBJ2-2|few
CASSWPSEGGTGELFF
TGTGCCAGCAGCTGGCCCAGTGAGGGAGGCACCGGGGAGCTGTTTTTT
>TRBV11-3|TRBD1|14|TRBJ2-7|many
CASSPDRSSYEQYF
TGTGCCAGCAGCCCGGACAGGTCTTCCTACGAGCAGTACTTC
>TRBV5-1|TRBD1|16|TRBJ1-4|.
CASSFDPTGLGEKLFF
TGCGCCAGCAGCTTCGACCCGACAGGGCTGGGCGAAAAACTGTTTTTT
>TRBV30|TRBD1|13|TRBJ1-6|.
CAWGQGARSPLHF
TGTGCCTGGGGGCAGGGGGCACGGTCACCCCTCCACTTT